This TCR beta chain is from a study of CD8 T cells in ankylosing spondylitis. Comments on this clonotype: Its antigen is undetermined.

There are 15 residues in the CDR3. V lost 8 bases, J lost 4 bases, and 14 bases stayed unmatched. The germline V gene has CDR1 MNHEY and CDR2 SVGEGT. Whole-study findings and limits: Researchers reportedly found disease-linked clones significantly enriched in matched ankylosing spondylitis synovial fluid. In ankylosing spondylitis blood, a motif of about 8 highly homologous TCR beta variants appeared characteristic. Reactive arthritis synovial fluid and blood previously showed some of these motif variants.

In making TCR beta libraries, quantitative 5'-RACE with molecular barcodes was used. Each CDR3 protein is one row after TCRdb ran MiXCR on the 5' RACE reads. The sample records 250,000 to 300,000 distinct CDR3 sequences, 18% being singletons. Sequencing input: blood, either unsorted or a sorted T cell fraction (not recorded which). The rearrangement uses TRBV6-2 or TRBV6-3 and TRBJ2-7; 7 bases map to TRBD2. The TCR comes from a male donor with ankylosing spondylitis or in good health (not recorded which). The CDR3 DNA is TGTGCCAGCGGTTCTCCGGCTAGCGGCCTATACGAGCAGTACTTC. It codes for CASGSPASGLYEQYF.